This T cell receptor (beta chain) was identified in a study of blood T cell repertoires in COVID-19. Across the study: Donors in the United States, Italy and Spain gave samples during acute or convalescent COVID-19. T cells, B-cell-depleted T cells, or PBMCs supplied cDNA or gDNA.

This CDR3 contains 15 residues. CDR1 and CDR2 from the germline V gene are LGHDT and YNNKEL (reference sequence). V lost 0 bases to trimming and J lost 0 bases, with 6 bases between them. How the authors handled the data: Nucleated cell number was recorded as an estimate derived from reference gene primer amplification. Measured with immunoSEQ multiplex PCR; TCRdb has only the in-frame clones, and not every one. V and J calls plus clone size are reproduced from that table; the DNA served to infer D and trimming. The table lists approximately 270,000 clones, roughly nine tenths of them singletons, with 3% to 3.5% in the top ten.

The sequenced material came from peripheral blood. This receptor was identified in a man younger than 35 with active or convalescent COVID-19. The chain uses TRBV3-1 (or the pseudogene TRBV3-2) and TRBJ1-5; D might be TRBD1 (6 bases). This CDR3 reads CASSQEGGSNQPQHF. CDR3 coding DNA: TGTGCCAGCAGCCAAGAAGGGGGTAGCAATCAGCCCCAGCATTTT.